Below, 5 T cell receptor beta chains from the same sample are listed, as sequenced in a study of CD4+ T cells in melanoma. Clones were read by immunoSEQ multiplex PCR, and TCRdb kept only the in-frame ones, dropping some. The sample lists 6,000 to 8,500 clones, around 66% occurring once. Specimen: cells from a culture (not recorded whether cultured in vitro). These receptors were collected from a human donor with melanoma.

This clone is judged medium-sized. V gene TRBV7-2 combines with J gene TRBJ1-5; TRBD1 matches at 7 bases. Germline V gives CDR1 SGHTA, CDR2 FQGNSA. The CDR3 runs to 15 residues. V was pared by 4 bases and J by 3 bases, with 6 bases of the junction left unmatched. CDR3 sequence (DNA): TGTGCCAGCAGCTCTGGGACAGCCCCCAATCAGCCCCAGCATTTT. This translates into CASSSGTAPNQPQHF.

This clone has just a few counts. J is TRBJ2-7 and V is TRBV11-2; D gene ambiguous. Germline CDR1 and CDR2: SGHAT and FQNNGV. There are 12 residues in the CDR3. V was pared by 2 bases and J by 7 bases, with 9 bases between. Here the CDR3 reads CASSLSPWEQYF. The CDR3 DNA follows: TGTGCCAGCAGCTTATCTCCCTGGGAGCAGTACTTC.

The chain combines TRBV30 with TRBJ2-7, with D maybe TRBD1 (6 bases). V was clipped by 8 bases and J by 0 bases, with 11 bases between them. The CDR3 length is 12 residues. The germline gives CDR1 GTSNPN, CDR2 SVGIG (reference sequence). Written as DNA, the CDR3 is TGTGCCCAGGGGACGGTCTCCTACGAGCAGTACTTC. It specifies CAQGTVSYEQYF.

The rearrangement uses TRBV6-5 and TRBJ1-6; TRBD1 matches at 8 bases. Unmatched junction bases numbered 6, after V lost 5 bases and J lost 9 bases. Germline CDR1 reads MNHEY; CDR2 reads SVGAGI. The CDR3 spans 14 residues. CDR3 DNA: TGTGCCAGCAGTCGCGGGCAGGGGGCTTCACCCCTCCACTTT. Encoded protein: CASSRGQGASPLHF.

This chain joins TRBV7-3 and TRBJ2-1, with 12 bases aligning to TRBD2. Germline CDR1 reads SGHTA; CDR2 reads FQGTGA. After removal of 5 bases from V and 4 bases from J, the junction contained 3 bases not matched to a gene. There are 15 residues in the CDR3. The CDR3 is CASSPGTSGYNEQFF. The DNA of the CDR3 is TGTGCCAGCAGCCCCGGGACTAGCGGGTACAATGAGCAGTTCTTC.